A single sample is the source of the 29 T cell receptor beta chains below, sequenced in a study of blood T cell repertoires in COVID-19. Profiling relied on immunoSEQ multiplex PCR, and the TCRdb table lists in-frame clones only, not all of them. This sample has about 140,000 clones, with more than 85% found just once. What was sequenced was peripheral blood. The origin of the receptors is a human donor in a cohort sampled during active COVID-19.

V and J are TRBV6-4 and TRBJ2-7; 7 bases line up with TRBD1. The V and J ends lost 0 bases and 0 bases, in that order; junction bases with no gene match: 14. The CDR3 loop spans 19 amino acids. Germline V gene lookup returns CDR1 MRHNA and CDR2 SNTAGT. In nucleotides, the CDR3 is TGTGCCAGCAGTGACTCCCGGGACAGCGAGGGATACAGCTCCTACGAGCAGTACTTC. The encoded protein is CASSDSRDSEGYSSYEQYF.

The V call is TRBV6-6, the J call TRBJ2-1, with 8 bases aligning to TRBD1. V was pared by 7 bases and J by 4 bases, with 6 bases of the junction left unmatched. This CDR3 region has 14 residues. CDR1 MNHNY and CDR2 SVGAGI come from the germline V gene (reference sequence). This CDR3 is CASTGTGYYNEQFF. The CDR3 bases are TGTGCCAGCACCGGGACAGGTTATTACAATGAGCAGTTCTTC.

The sample holds one count of this clone. The chain combines TRBV5-6 with TRBJ2-3; a possible D gene is TRBD1 (6 bases). The CDR3 is made up of 13 amino acids. CDR1 and CDR2 from the germline V gene are SGHDT and YYEEEE. Trimming stripped 4 bases from V and 3 bases from J, with 9 bases between. The CDR3: CASSQGSTDTQYF. In DNA, the CDR3 is TGTGCCAGCAGCCAGGGGTCTACAGATACGCAGTATTTT.

This clone was picked up one time. V usage is TRBV19 and J usage is TRBJ2-1; D possibly corresponds to TRBD2 (6 bases). Germline CDR1 reads LNHDA; CDR2 reads SQIVND (reference sequence). Trimming cost V 3 bases and J 3 bases, with 12 bases left between them. This CDR3 contains 15 residues. The CDR3 nucleotides read TGTGCCAGTAGTATTCAGGGAGGCAGCTACAATGAGCAGTTCTTC. It yields the protein CASSIQGGSYNEQFF.

This clone occurred a few times. V gene TRBV18 combines with J gene TRBJ1-6, with D perhaps TRBD1 (6 bases). V lost 3 bases and J 3 bases, leaving 18 bases between the germline ends. Germline values: CDR1 KGHSH, CDR2 LQKENI. This CDR3 is built from 18 residues. CDR3 sequence (DNA): TGTGCCAGCTCACCCGGACAGCAAAATCCTCTCTATAATTCACCCCTCCACTTT. Residues: CASSPGQQNPLYNSPLHF.

The V gene is TRBV5-6, the J gene TRBJ1-2; D not certain. V lost 4 bases to trimming and J lost 4 bases, with 17 bases between them. This CDR3 has 15 amino acids. CDR1 is SGHDT and CDR2 is YYEEEE in the germline V gene. The CDR3 region is CASSPDYGRAYGYTF. DNA for the CDR3: TGTGCCAGCAGCCCTGACTACGGACGCGCCTATGGCTACACCTTC.

J is TRBJ2-3 and V is TRBV18; 10 nucleotides line up with TRBD2. The CDR3 covers 15 residues. In germline, CDR1 is KGHSH, CDR2 LQKENI. J was trimmed by 0 bases and V by 5 bases; bases with no gene match: 2. The DNA of the CDR3 is TGTGCCAGCTCAAGGACTAGCGGAAGCACAGATACGCAGTATTTT. Amino acid sequence: CASSRTSGSTDTQYF.

This chain uses TRBV6-2 or TRBV6-3 with TRBJ2-7; 7 bases line up with TRBD1. Germline V CDR1 and CDR2: MNHEY, SVGEGT. V shed 4 bases and J 6 bases; nucleotides not matched to a gene: 9. The CDR3 is made up of 14 amino acids. The CDR3 sequence: CASSSVRGFPEQYF. As DNA, the CDR3 is TGTGCCAGCAGTTCGGTCAGGGGGTTTCCCGAGCAGTACTTC.

Of note for this clone: The limits of the CDR3 on the DNA are not certain, so only TCRdb's listed CDR3 is given. The V call is TRBV2, the J call TRBJ2-5; no check of the table's D call, TRBD2, against the DNA was made. Germline-derived CDR1 and CDR2 are SNHLY and FYNNEI. The CDR3 comprises 12 residues, both ends counted. CDR3 residues: CASTSGQETQYF.

The rearrangement joins TRBV6-5 to TRBJ2-5; possible D gene TRBD1, 6 bases. The ends were cut back, 6 bases at V and 7 bases at J, with 9 bases in the middle. CDR1 is MNHEY, CDR2 SVGAGI, per germline. The CDR3 consists of 11 residues. DNA for the CDR3: TGTGCCAGCAGCTCAGGGGCGACCCAGTACTTC. Translated: CASSSGATQYF.

The J gene is TRBJ2-7, the V gene TRBV6-4; maybe TRBD2 (5 bases). Germline V lookup: CDR1 MRHNA, CDR2 SNTAGT. The CDR3 length is 13 residues. V was trimmed by 2 bases and J by 7 bases, leaving 12 bases between them. CDR3 nucleotide sequence: TGTGCCAGCAGTGACGGGTCAACGGGGGAGCAGTACTTC. Translation gives CASSDGSTGEQYF.

In this sample, this clone turned up once. The chain combines TRBV6-5 with TRBJ2-1, with a possible D match to TRBD2 (6 bases). The CDR3 is 14 amino acids. The germline CDR1 and CDR2 sequences are MNHEY and SVGAGI. Trimming removed 8 bases at V and 4 bases at J, with 15 bases between. CDR3 bases: TGTGCCAGCGCGACGGGAGACCGATACAATGAGCAGTTCTTC. It specifies CASATGDRYNEQFF.

The J gene is TRBJ2-5, the V gene TRBV7-9; 10 nucleotides line up with TRBD2. In germline, CDR1 is SEHNR, CDR2 FQNEAQ (reference sequence). Trimming removed 3 bases from V and 1 base from J; junction bases left unmatched: 11. This CDR3 region has 18 residues. CDR3 DNA: TGTGCCAGCAGCTTGGCTGGACTAGCGGTCGAGTTCCAAGAGACCCAGTACTTC. Protein product: CASSLAGLAVEFQETQYF.

The chain combines TRBV7-9 with TRBJ1-1; tentative D call: TRBD1 (5 bases). The V gene's germline CDR1 is SEHNR and CDR2 FQNEAQ (reference sequence). Trimming shortened V by 8 bases and J by 4 bases, and 8 bases separated the two germline ends. This CDR3 spans 11 amino acids. CDR3: CASLGGTEAFF. Written as DNA, the CDR3 is TGTGCCAGCCTGGGGGGCACTGAAGCTTTCTTT.

CDR3 in amino acids: CASSLFGSWGQKYLTEAFF. CDR3 sequence (DNA): TGTGCCAGCAGTTTATTTGGGAGTTGGGGACAGAAATACCTCACTGAAGCTTTCTTT. The V and J genes are TRBV28 and TRBJ1-1; 7 bases are a match to TRBD1. CDR3 length equals 19 residues. J gave up 4 bases and V 1 base, and 18 bases lay outside the gene matches. CDR1 and CDR2 from the germline V gene are MDHEN and SYDVKM. The whole variable domain, filled in from reference TRBV28 and TRBJ1-1, reads DVKVTQSSRYLVKRTGEKVFLECVQDMDHENMFWYRQDPGLGLRLIYFSYDVKMKEKGDIPEGYSVSREKKERFSLILESASTNQTSMYLCASSLFGSWGQKYLTEAFFGQGTRLTVV.

The V gene is TRBV6-6, the J gene TRBJ1-2, with D maybe TRBD1 (6 bases). V lost 6 bases and J 8 bases, leaving 16 bases between the germline ends. The germline V gene has CDR1 MNHNY and CDR2 SVGAGI (reference sequence). The length of the CDR3 is 13 residues. CDR3 sequence (DNA): TGTGCCAGCAGCATCATCACAGGGTTCGGCTACACCTTC. Translated, it gives CASSIITGFGYTF.

V and J are TRBV18 and TRBJ1-4; 8 bases line up with TRBD1. J lost 4 bases, V lost 6 bases, and 7 bases had no gene match. Germline V lookup: CDR1 KGHSH, CDR2 LQKENI. The CDR3 sequence is 15 residues long. The CDR3: CASSSDRGNNEKLFF. The CDR3 DNA is TGTGCCAGCTCCTCCGACAGGGGAAATAATGAAAAACTGTTTTTT. Full variable domain (remainder filled in from reference TRBV18 and TRBJ1-4): NAGVMQNPRHLVRRRGQEARLRCSPMKGHSHVYWYRQLPEEGLKFMVYLQKENIIDESGMPKERFSAEFPKEGPSILRIQQVVRGDSAAYFCASSSDRGNNEKLFFGSGTQLSVL.

The chain has TRBV4-1 and TRBJ2-5; 8 bases fit TRBD2. The CDR3 length is 16 residues. After removal of 1 base from V and 3 bases from J, the junction contained 7 bases not matched to a gene. CDR1 and CDR2 from the germline V gene are MGHRA and YSYEKL. The CDR3 protein is CASSQGLRGGKETQYF. The DNA for the CDR3 is TGCGCCAGCAGCCAAGGTTTACGGGGGGGAAAAGAGACCCAGTACTTC.

The chain is built from TRBV5-4 and TRBJ1-2; possible D gene TRBD1, 5 bases. Germline values: CDR1 SGHNT, CDR2 YYREEE (reference sequence). The CDR3 contains 15 residues. The V and J ends lost 5 bases and 5 bases respectively, with 19 bases between them. As DNA, the CDR3 is TGTGCCAGCAGACCCTCCAGGGATCTGCCTTATGGCTACACCTTC. As protein: CASRPSRDLPYGYTF. The full variable domain, rest sourced from reference TRBV5-4 and TRBJ1-2, is ETGVTQSPTHLIKTRGQQVTLRCSSQSGHNTVSWYQQALGQGPQFIFQYYREEENGRGNFPPRFSGLQFPNYSSELNVNALELDDSALYLCASRPSRDLPYGYTFGSGTRLTVV.

The chain combines TRBV19 with TRBJ1-5; the D is unclear. Germline loops: CDR1 LNHDA, CDR2 SQIVND (reference sequence). V dropped 3 bases and J dropped 7 bases, with 13 bases sitting between them. The length of the CDR3 is 14 residues. CDR3 nucleotides: TGTGCCAGTAGTATCACGGGGTTTGGGCAGCCCCAGCATTTT. Amino acid sequence: CASSITGFGQPQHF.

The chain has TRBV19 and TRBJ2-7; 9 bases match TRBD2. The trim removed 4 bases at V and 3 bases at J, leaving 7 bases unmatched. The CDR3 is made up of 15 amino acids. Looked up from germline, CDR1 is LNHDA and CDR2 is SQIVND (reference sequence). CDR3: CASSTQAGGRYEQYF. CDR3 sequence (DNA): TGTGCCAGTAGTACCCAAGCGGGGGGCCGCTACGAGCAGTACTTC. The full variable domain, its missing parts supplied by reference TRBV19 and TRBJ2-7, is DGGITQSPKYLFRKEGQNVTLSCEQNLNHDAMYWYRQDPGQGLRLIYYSQIVNDFQKGDIAEGYSVSREKKESFPLTVTSAQKNPTAFYLCASSTQAGGRYEQYFGPGTRLTVT.

This clone has only one observation. The rearrangement uses TRBV5-4 and TRBJ2-1, with 7 positions matching TRBD2. The CDR3 runs 15 residues. V dropped 4 bases and J dropped 7; count of bases not matched to a gene: 11. CDR1 SGHNT and CDR2 YYREEE come from the germline V gene (reference sequence). CDR3 nucleotide sequence: TGTGCCAGCAGCGGGGGGAGGGTATTAGGGAATGAGCAGTTCTTC. Translated: CASSGGRVLGNEQFF.

The V gene is TRBV7-2, the J gene TRBJ2-3; D might be TRBD1 (5 bases). The CDR3 is 15 amino acids. V lost 1 base, J lost 2 bases, and 10 bases lay in between. Germline-derived CDR1 and CDR2 are SGHTA and FQGNSA. CDR3 DNA: TGTGCCAGCAGCTTAGATGGGGCTTCCACAGATACGCAGTATTTT. Translated: CASSLDGASTDTQYF.

The chain has TRBV6-5 and TRBJ2-1; TRBD2 matches 11 bases. J gave up 4 bases and V 5 bases, and 4 bases lay outside the gene matches. The CDR3 totals 15 residues. Germline CDR1 reads MNHEY; CDR2 reads SVGAGI. Written as DNA, the CDR3 is TGTGCCAGCAGTCCCGGGACTAGCGGTTACAATGAGCAGTTCTTC. Translated, it gives CASSPGTSGYNEQFF.

This chain joins TRBV5-1 and TRBJ1-6; no definite D call. The CDR3 length is 13 residues. V was pared by 2 bases and J by 10 bases, with 10 bases between. CDR1 and CDR2 (germline): SGHRS, YFSETQ. The CDR3 bases are TGCGCCAGCAGCTTCAACAGTGGATCACCCCTCCACTTT. It encodes CASSFNSGSPLHF.

The gene calls are TRBV19 and TRBJ1-5; a weak D match, TRBD1 (6 bases). There are 15 residues in the CDR3. Trimming stripped 7 bases from V and 0 bases from J, with 13 bases between. Germline CDR1 reads LNHDA; CDR2 reads SQIVND (reference sequence). CDR3 nucleotide sequence: TGTGCCAGTACCTCGACAGGCTATAGCAATCAGCCCCAGCATTTT. Translating gives CASTSTGYSNQPQHF.

The CDR3 here is CAISESGAGTASGANVLTF. Written as DNA, the CDR3 is TGTGCCATCAGTGAGTCAGGAGCGGGAACCGCCTCTGGGGCCAACGTCCTGACTTTC. J is TRBJ2-6 and V is TRBV10-3; 7 bases align to TRBD2. Germline CDR1 ENHRY, CDR2 SYGVKD. The CDR3 is 19 residues long. With 0 bases clipped from V and 0 bases from J, the junction kept 8 bases outside the gene matches.

The gene calls are TRBV7-2 and TRBJ2-3; D gene uncertain. This CDR3 has 15 residues. The germline V and J ends were trimmed by 1 base and 0 bases, with 8 bases remaining between them. CDR1 is SGHTA, CDR2 FQGNSA, per germline. CDR3 DNA sequence: TGTGCCAGCAGCTTAGGTCCTTTTAGCACAGATACGCAGTATTTT. Translating gives CASSLGPFSTDTQYF.

The chain carries TRBV19 and TRBJ1-2, with a tentative D call TRBD1 (5 bases). The CDR3 sequence is 17 residues long. V was clipped by 1 base and J by 1 base, with 16 bases between them. Germline CDR1 is LNHDA and CDR2 is SQIVND (reference sequence). The CDR3 is CASSIGAGFWSNYGYTF. CDR3 coding DNA: TGTGCCAGTAGTATAGGGGCAGGGTTTTGGAGTAACTATGGCTACACCTTC.